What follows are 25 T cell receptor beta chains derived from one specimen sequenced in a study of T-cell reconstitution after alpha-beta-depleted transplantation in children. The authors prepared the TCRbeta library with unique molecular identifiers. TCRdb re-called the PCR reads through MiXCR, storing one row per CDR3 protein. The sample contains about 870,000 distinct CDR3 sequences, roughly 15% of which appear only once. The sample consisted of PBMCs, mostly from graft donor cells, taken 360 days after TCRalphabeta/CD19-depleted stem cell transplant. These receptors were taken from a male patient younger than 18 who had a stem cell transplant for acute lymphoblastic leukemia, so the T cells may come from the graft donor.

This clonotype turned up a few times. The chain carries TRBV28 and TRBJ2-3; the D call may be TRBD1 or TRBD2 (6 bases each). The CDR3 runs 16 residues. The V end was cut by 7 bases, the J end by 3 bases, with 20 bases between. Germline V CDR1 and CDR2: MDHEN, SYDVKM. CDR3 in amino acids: CASNLLGAGLTDTQYF. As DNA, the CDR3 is TGTGCCAGCAATCTATTGGGGGCGGGACTGACAGATACGCAGTATTTT.

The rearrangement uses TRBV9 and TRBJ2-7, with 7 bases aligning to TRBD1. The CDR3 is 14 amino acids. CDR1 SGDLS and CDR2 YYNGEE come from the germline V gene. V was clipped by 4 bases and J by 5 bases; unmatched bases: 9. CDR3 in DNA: TGTGCCAGCAGCTTGACAGGGTTCGGCAACGAGCAGTACTTC. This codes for CASSLTGFGNEQYF.

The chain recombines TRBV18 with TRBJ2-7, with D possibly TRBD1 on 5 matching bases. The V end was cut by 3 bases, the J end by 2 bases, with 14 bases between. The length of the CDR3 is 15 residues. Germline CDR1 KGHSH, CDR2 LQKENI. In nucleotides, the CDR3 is TGTGCCAGCTCACCCGATACAGGTATCCCCTACGAGCAGTACTTC. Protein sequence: CASSPDTGIPYEQYF.

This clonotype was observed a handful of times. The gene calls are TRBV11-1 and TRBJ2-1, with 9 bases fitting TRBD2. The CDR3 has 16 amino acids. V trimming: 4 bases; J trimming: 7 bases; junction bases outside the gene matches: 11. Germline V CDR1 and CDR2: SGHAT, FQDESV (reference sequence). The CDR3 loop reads CASSSPRREGGNEQFF. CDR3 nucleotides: TGTGCCAGCAGCTCGCCCCGGCGGGAGGGCGGGAATGAGCAGTTCTTC.

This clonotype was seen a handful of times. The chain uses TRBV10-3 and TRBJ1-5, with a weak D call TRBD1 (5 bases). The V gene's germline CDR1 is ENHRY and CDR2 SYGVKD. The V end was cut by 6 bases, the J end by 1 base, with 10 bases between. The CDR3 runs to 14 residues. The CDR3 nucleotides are TGTGCCATCAGCGCTCCAGGGAGCAATCAGCCCCAGCATTTT. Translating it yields CAISAPGSNQPQHF.

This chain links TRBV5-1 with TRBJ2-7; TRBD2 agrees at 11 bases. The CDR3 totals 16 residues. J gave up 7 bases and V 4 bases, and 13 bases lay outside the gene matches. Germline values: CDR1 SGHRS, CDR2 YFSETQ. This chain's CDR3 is CASSKTSGGSQNEQYF. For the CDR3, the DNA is TGCGCCAGCAGCAAAACTAGCGGGGGCTCCCAGAATGAGCAGTACTTC.

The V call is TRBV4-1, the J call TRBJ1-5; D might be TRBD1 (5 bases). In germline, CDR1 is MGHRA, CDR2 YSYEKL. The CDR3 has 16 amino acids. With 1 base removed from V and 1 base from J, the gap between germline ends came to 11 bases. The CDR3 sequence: CASSQGGGRSNQPQHF. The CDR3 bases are TGCGCCAGCAGCCAAGGGGGGGGAAGGAGCAATCAGCCCCAGCATTTT.

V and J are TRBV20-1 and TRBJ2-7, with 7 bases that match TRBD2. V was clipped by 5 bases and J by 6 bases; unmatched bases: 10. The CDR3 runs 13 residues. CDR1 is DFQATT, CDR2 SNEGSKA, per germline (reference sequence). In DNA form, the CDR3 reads TGCAGTGCTGGACTAGTATCGGGCTCCGAGCAGTACTTC. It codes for CSAGLVSGSEQYF.

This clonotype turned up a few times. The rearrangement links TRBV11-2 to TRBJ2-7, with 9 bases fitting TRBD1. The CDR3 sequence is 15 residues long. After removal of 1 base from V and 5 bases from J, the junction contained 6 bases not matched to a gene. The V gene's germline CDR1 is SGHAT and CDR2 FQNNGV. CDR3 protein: CASSLVTGGFHEQYF. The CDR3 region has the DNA TGTGCCAGCAGCTTAGTGACAGGGGGTTTCCACGAGCAGTACTTC. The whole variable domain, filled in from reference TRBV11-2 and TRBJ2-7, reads EAGVAQSPRYKIIEKRQSVAFWCNPISGHATLYWYQQILGQGPKLLIQFQNNGVVDDSQLPKDRFSAERLKGVDSTLKIQPAKLEDSAVYLCASSLVTGGFHEQYFGPGTRLTVT.

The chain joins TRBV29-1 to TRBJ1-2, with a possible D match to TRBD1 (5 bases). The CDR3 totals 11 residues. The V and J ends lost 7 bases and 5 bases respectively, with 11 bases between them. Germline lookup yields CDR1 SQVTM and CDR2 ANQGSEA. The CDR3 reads CSAGTPYGYTF. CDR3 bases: TGCAGCGCCGGGACCCCATATGGCTACACCTTC.

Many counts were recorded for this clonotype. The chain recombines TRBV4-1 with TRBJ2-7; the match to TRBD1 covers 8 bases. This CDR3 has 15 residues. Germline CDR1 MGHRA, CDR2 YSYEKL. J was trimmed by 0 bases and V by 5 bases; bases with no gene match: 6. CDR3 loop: CASSIRTGSSYEQYF. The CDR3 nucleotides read TGCGCCAGCAGCATCCGGACAGGGAGCTCCTACGAGCAGTACTTC.

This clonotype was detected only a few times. The CDR3 bases are TGTGCCAGCAGCTTAGCGCTGGGGAACACCTACGAGCAGTACTTC. Translation gives CASSLALGNTYEQYF. The J gene is TRBJ2-7, the V gene TRBV7-2; D call uncertain. CDR1 and CDR2 (germline): SGHTA, FQGNSA. The germline V and J ends were trimmed by 0 bases and 2 bases, with 11 bases remaining between them. The CDR3 has 15 residues. Full variable domain (remainder filled in from reference TRBV7-2 and TRBJ2-7): GAGVSQSPSNKVTEKGKDVELRCDPISGHTALYWYRQSLGQGLEFLIYFQGNSAPDKSGLPSDRFSAERTGGSVSTLTIQRTQQEDSAVYLCASSLALGNTYEQYFGPGTRLTVT.

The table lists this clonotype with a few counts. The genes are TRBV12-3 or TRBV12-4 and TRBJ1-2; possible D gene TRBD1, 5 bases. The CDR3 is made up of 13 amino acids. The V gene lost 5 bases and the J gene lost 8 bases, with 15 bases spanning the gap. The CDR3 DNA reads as TGTGCCAGCAGTACCGGGACCCTCGGGGGCTACACCTTC. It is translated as CASSTGTLGGYTF.

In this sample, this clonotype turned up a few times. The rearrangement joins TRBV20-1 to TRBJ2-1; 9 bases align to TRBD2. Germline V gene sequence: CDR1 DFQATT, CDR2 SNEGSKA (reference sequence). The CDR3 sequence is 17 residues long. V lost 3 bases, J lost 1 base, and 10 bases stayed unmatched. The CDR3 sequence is CSARGPWLAGSYNEQFF. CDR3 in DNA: TGCAGTGCTAGGGGGCCCTGGCTAGCGGGATCCTACAATGAGCAGTTCTTC.

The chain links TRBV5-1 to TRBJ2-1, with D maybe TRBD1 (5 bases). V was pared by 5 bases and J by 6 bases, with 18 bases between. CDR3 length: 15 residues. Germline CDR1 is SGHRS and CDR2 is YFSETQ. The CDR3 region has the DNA TGCGCCAGCAGTTCCATGGGGCGGTCCGGCAATGAGCAGTTCTTC. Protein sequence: CASSSMGRSGNEQFF.

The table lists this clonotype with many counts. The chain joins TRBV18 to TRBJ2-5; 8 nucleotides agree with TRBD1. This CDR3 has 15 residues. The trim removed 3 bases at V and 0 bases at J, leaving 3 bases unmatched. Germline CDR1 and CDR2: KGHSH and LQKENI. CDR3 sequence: CASSPRTGYQETQYF. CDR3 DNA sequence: TGTGCCAGCTCACCGCGGACAGGGTACCAAGAGACCCAGTACTTC.

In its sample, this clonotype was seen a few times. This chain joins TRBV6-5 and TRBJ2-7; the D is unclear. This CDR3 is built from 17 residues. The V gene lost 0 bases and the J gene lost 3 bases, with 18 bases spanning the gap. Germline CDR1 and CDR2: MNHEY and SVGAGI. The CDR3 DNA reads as TGTGCCAGCAGTTACTCGATAGGTGCCCAACCAGACTACGAGCAGTACTTC. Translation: CASSYSIGAQPDYEQYF.

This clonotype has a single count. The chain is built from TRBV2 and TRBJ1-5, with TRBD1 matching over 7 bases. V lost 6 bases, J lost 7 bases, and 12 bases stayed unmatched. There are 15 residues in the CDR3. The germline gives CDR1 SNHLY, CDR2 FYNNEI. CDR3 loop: CASRQQGLGIQPQHF. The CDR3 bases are TGTGCCAGCAGACAACAGGGGTTGGGGATCCAGCCCCAGCATTTT.

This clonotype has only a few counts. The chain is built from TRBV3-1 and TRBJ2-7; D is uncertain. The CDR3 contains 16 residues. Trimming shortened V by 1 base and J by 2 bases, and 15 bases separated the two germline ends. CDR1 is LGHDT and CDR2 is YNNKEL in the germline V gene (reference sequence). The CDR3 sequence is CASSQAAQVNAYEQYF. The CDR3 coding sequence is TGTGCCAGCAGCCAAGCCGCCCAGGTAAACGCCTACGAGCAGTACTTC.

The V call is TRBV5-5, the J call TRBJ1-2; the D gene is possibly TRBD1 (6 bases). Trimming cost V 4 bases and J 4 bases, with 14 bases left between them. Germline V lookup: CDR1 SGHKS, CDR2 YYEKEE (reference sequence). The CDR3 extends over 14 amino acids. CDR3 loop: CASSRWGAAYGYTF. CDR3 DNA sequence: TGTGCCAGCAGCAGGTGGGGGGCGGCCTATGGCTACACCTTC.

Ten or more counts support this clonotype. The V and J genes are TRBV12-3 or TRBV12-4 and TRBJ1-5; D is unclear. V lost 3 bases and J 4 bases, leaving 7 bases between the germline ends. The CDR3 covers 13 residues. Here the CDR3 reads CASSFSDNQPQHF. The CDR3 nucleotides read TGTGCCAGCAGTTTTTCAGATAATCAGCCCCAGCATTTT.

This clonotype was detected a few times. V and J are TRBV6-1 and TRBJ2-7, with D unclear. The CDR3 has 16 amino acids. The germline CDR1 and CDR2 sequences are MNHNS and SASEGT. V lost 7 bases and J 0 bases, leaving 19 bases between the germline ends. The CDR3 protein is CASTASSTSSSYEQYF. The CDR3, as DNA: TGTGCCAGCACCGCTTCATCCACTTCGAGCTCCTACGAGCAGTACTTC.

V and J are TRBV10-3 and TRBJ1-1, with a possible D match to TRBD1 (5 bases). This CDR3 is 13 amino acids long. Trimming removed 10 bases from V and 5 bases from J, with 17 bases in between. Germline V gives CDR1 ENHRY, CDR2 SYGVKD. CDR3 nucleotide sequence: TGTGCCACCAGGGCGGGCGATTGGACTGAAGCTTTCTTT. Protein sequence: CATRAGDWTEAFF.

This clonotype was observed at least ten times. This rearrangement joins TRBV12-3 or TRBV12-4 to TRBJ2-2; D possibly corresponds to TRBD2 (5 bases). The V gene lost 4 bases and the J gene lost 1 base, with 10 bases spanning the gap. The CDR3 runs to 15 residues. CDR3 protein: CASSSSRGNTGELFF. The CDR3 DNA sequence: TGTGCCAGCAGTTCCTCCCGGGGGAACACCGGGGAGCTGTTTTTT.

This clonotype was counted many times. The CDR3 sequence: CSASRIRETQYF. CDR3 coding DNA: TGCAGTGCTAGCAGGATTCGGGAGACCCAGTACTTC. The rearrangement uses TRBV20-1 and TRBJ2-5; D not certain. The CDR3 is 12 residues long. The germline V gene encodes CDR1 DFQATT and CDR2 SNEGSKA (reference sequence). V dropped 3 bases and J dropped 5 bases, with 10 bases sitting between them.